The 9 T cell receptor beta chains below all came from one sample that was sequenced in a study of shared clonotypes between healthy human individuals. Only in-frame clones appear in the TCRdb table, and some are missing; sequencing was by immunoSEQ multiplex PCR. The table lists fewer than 3 million clones, 85% to 95% of them singletons. The sequencing input was naive CD4+ T cells from PBMCs. Subset described: CD45RA+ positively selected. The receptors originated from a man younger than 30 in good health. Some clones in this sample may be carry-over from other donors' samples.

The gene calls are TRBV7-9 and TRBJ2-5, with D perhaps TRBD1 (7 bases). The germline V gene encodes CDR1 SEHNR and CDR2 FQNEAQ (reference sequence). The ends were cut back, 3 bases at V and 5 bases at J, with 10 bases in the middle. This CDR3 contains 13 residues. In nucleotides, the CDR3 is TGTGCCAGCAGCTTTTCAGGGGGGGAGACCCAGTACTTC. This gives the protein CASSFSGGETQYF.

V usage is TRBV28 and J usage is TRBJ2-1, with D possibly TRBD2 on 7 matching bases. The germline V gene has CDR1 MDHEN and CDR2 SYDVKM. Trimming pared 3 bases from V and 15 bases from J, leaving 9 bases between. The CDR3 extends over 10 amino acids. CDR3 sequence reads: CASSLGGPFF. The DNA for the CDR3 is TGTGCCAGCAGTTTGGGGGGGCCGTTCTTC.

CDR3 coding DNA: TGTGCCAGCAGTCGACAGGCGTACGCGAACACCGGGGAGCTGTTTTTT. Residues: CASSRQAYANTGELFF. This chain links TRBV28 with TRBJ2-2; perhaps TRBD1 as D (6 bases). The CDR3 runs to 16 residues. V was shortened by 5 bases and J by 0 bases, with 13 bases between the two germline ends. Looked up from germline, CDR1 is MDHEN and CDR2 is SYDVKM.

This chain uses TRBV19 with TRBJ1-2, with TRBD1 matching 9 bases. J lost 9 bases, V lost 3 bases, and 8 bases had no gene match. This CDR3 is built from 14 residues. The germline V gene encodes CDR1 LNHDA and CDR2 SQIVND (reference sequence). The CDR3 region has the DNA TGTGCCAGTAGTATGGGAGGGACAGGGCTACGCTACACCTTC. It translates to CASSMGGTGLRYTF.

V is TRBV27 and J is TRBJ2-2; 7 nucleotides align to TRBD1. Germline CDR1 reads MNHEY; CDR2 reads SMNVEV (reference sequence). The ends lost 7 bases at V and 0 bases at J; junction bases unmatched: 14. The CDR3 length is 18 residues. This CDR3 reads CASNTRQGRWSNTGELFF. CDR3 nucleotides: TGTGCCAGCAATACCCGACAGGGAAGATGGTCGAACACCGGGGAGCTGTTTTTT.

A word on this clone: Other nucleotide sequences from this sample produce the same CDR3. The rearrangement links TRBV9 to TRBJ2-7, with 8 bases identical to TRBD1. Germline V lookup: CDR1 SGDLS, CDR2 YYNGEE. There are 14 residues in the CDR3. J lost 4 bases, V lost 3 bases, and 6 bases had no gene match. The CDR3 DNA follows: TGTGCCAGCAGCGCAGGACAGGGTCCGTACGAGCAGTACTTC. It translates to CASSAGQGPYEQYF.

This clone was seen just once. The V and J genes are TRBV6-5 and TRBJ2-7, with 7 nucleotides matching TRBD2. The germline V gene has CDR1 MNHEY and CDR2 SVGAGI. This CDR3 comprises 14 residues. V trimming: 5 bases; J trimming: 8 bases; junction bases outside the gene matches: 12. This CDR3 reads CASSPGLVRYQQYF. As DNA, the CDR3 is TGTGCCAGCAGTCCCGGACTAGTCCGGTATCAGCAGTACTTC.

This chain uses TRBV28 with TRBJ2-7, with TRBD1 matching 9 bases. The germline gives CDR1 MDHEN, CDR2 SYDVKM. The CDR3 is made up of 15 amino acids. Trimming cost V 6 bases and J 2 bases; bases outside gene matches: 8. The CDR3 protein is CASSRMTGGAYEQYF. The CDR3 coding sequence is TGTGCCAGCAGCCGGATGACAGGGGGGGCCTACGAGCAGTACTTC.

V usage is TRBV5-1 and J usage is TRBJ1-2; D is perhaps TRBD1 (6 bases). Per germline, CDR1 SGHRS and CDR2 YFSETQ. The CDR3 contains 15 residues. V gave up 4 bases and J gave up 8 bases, with 21 bases separating them. DNA for the CDR3: TGCGCCAGCAGCGCCAGCTCCGGGACAACAAGCGGCTACACCTTC. Translated, it gives CASSASSGTTSGYTF.